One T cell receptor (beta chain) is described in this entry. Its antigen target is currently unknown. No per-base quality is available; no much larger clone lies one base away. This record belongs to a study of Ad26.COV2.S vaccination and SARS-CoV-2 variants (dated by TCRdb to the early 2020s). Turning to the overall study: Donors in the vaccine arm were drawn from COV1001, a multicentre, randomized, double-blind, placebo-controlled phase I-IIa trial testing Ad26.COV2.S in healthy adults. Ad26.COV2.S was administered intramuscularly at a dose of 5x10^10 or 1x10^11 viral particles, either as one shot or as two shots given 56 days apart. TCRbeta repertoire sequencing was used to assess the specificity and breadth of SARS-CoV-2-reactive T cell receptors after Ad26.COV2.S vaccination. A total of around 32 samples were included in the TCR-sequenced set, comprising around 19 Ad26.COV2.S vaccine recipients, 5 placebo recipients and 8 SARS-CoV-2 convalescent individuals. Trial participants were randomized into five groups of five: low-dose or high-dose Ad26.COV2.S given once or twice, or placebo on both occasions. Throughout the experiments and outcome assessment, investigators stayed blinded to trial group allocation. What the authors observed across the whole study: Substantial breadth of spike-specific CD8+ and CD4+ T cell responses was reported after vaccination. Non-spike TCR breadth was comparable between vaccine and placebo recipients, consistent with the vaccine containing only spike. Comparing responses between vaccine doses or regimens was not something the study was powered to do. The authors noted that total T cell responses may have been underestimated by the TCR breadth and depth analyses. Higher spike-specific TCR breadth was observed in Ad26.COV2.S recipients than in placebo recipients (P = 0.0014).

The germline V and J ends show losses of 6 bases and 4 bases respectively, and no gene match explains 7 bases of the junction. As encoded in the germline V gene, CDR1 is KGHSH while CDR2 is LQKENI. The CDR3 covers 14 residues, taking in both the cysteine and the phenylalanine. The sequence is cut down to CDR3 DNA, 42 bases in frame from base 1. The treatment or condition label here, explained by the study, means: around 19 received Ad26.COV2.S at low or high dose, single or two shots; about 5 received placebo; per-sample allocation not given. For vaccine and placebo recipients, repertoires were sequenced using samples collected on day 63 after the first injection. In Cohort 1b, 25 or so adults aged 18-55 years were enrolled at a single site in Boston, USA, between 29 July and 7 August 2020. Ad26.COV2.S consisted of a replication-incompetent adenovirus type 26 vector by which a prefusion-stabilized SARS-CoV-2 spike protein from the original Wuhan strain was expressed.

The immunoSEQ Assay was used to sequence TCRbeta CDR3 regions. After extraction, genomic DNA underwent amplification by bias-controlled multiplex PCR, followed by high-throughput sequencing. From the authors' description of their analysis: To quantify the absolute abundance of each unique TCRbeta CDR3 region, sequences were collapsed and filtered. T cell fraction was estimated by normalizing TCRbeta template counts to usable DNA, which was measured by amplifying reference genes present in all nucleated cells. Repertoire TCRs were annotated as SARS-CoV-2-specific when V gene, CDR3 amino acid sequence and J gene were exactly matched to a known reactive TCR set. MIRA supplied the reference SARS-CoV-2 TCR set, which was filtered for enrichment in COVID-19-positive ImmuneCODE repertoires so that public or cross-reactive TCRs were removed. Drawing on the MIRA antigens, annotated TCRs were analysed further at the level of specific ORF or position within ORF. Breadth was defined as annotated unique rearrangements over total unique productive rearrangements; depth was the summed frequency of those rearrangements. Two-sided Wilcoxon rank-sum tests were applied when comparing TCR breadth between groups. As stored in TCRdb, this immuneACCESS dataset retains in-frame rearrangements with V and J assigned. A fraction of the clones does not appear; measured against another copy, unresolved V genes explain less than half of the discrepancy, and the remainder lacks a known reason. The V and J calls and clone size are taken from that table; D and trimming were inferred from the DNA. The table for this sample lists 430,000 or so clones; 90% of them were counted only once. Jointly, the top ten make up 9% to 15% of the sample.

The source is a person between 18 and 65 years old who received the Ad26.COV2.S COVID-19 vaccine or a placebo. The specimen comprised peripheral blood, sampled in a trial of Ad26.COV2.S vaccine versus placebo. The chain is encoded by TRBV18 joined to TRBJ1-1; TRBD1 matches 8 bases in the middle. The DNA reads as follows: TGTGCCAGCTCGCCCAAACAGGGGGTCACTGAAGCTTTCTTT. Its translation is CASSPKQGVTEAFF.